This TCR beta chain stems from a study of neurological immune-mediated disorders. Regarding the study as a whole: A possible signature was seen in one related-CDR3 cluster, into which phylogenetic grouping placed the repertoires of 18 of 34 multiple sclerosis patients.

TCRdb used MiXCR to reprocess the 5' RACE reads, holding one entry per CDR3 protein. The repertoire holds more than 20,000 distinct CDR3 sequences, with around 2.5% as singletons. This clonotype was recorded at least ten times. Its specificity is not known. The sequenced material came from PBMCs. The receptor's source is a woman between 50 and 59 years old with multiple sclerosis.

CDR3 sequence: CASSVGDNNYEQYF. DNA of the CDR3: TGTGCCAGCAGCGTAGGGGACAACAACTACGAGCAGTACTTC. The chain combines TRBV9 with TRBJ2-7, with D possibly TRBD1 on 6 matching bases. There are 14 residues in the CDR3. Germline V gene sequence: CDR1 SGDLS, CDR2 YYNGEE. V lost 0 bases to trimming and J lost 3 bases, with 10 bases between them.